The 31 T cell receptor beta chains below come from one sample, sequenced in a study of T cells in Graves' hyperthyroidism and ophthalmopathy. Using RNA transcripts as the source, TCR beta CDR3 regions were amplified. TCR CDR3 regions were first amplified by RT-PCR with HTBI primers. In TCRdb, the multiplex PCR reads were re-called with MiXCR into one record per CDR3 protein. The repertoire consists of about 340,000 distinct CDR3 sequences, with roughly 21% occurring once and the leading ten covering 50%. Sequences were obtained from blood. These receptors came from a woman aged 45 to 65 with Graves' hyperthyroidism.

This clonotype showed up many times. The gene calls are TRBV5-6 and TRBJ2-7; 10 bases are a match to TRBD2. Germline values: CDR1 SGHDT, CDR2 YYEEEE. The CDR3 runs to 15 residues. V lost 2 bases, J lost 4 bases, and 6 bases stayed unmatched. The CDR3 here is CASSFHGTSVYEQYF. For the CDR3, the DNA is TGTGCCAGCAGCTTCCACGGGACTAGCGTGTACGAGCAGTACTTC. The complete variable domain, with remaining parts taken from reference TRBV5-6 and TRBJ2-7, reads DAGVTQSPTHLIKTRGQQVTLRCSPKSGHDTVSWYQQALGQGPQFIFQYYEEEERQRGNFPDRFSGHQFPNYSSELNVNALLLGDSALYLCASSFHGTSVYEQYFGPGTRLTVT.

The CDR3 loop reads CASSYGPGQRRSYNEQFF. The CDR3, as DNA: TGTGCCAGCAGTTACGGTCCGGGTCAGCGTCGATCCTACAATGAGCAGTTCTTC. The chain couples TRBV6-2 or TRBV6-3 to TRBJ2-1; D remains ambiguous. V lost 2 bases, J lost 1 base, and 18 bases lay in between. Germline lookup yields CDR1 MNHEY and CDR2 SVGEGT. CDR3 length equals 18 residues.

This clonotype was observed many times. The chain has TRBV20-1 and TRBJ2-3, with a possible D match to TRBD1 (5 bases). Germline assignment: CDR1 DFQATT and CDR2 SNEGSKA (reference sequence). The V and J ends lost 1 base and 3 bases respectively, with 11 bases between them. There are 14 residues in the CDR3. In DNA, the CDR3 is TGCAGTGCTAGAGTAGGGGTAACGACAGATACGCAGTATTTT. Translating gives CSARVGVTTDTQYF.

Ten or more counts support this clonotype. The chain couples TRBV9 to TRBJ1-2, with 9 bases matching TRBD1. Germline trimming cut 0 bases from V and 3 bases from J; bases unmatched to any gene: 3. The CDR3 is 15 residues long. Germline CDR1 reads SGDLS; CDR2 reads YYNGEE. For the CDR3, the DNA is TGTGCCAGCAGCGTAGCACAGGGGGCCTACTATGGCTACACCTTC. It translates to CASSVAQGAYYGYTF.

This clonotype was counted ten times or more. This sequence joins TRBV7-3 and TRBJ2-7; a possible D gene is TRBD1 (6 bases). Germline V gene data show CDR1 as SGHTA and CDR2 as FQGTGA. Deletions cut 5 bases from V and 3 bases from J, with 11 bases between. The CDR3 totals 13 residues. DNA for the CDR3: TGTGCCAGCAGCGTACAGGGTGGCTACGAGCAGTACTTC. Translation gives CASSVQGGYEQYF. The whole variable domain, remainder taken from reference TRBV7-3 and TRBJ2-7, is GAGVSQTPSNKVTEKGKYVELRCDPISGHTALYWYRQSLGQGPEFLIYFQGTGAADDSGLPNDRFFAVRPEGSVSTLKIQRTERGDSAVYLCASSVQGGYEQYFGPGTRLTVT.

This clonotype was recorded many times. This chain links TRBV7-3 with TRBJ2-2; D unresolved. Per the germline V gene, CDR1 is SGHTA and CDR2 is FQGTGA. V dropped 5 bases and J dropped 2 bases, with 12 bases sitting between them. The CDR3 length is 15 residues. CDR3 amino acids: CASSPSVINTGELFF. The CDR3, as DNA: TGTGCCAGCAGCCCATCCGTAATTAACACCGGGGAGCTGTTTTTT.

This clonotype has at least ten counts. The CDR3: CASSQTGGVSGYTF. CDR3 coding DNA: TGTGCCAGCAGCCAAACAGGGGGAGTCTCTGGCTACACCTTC. J is TRBJ1-2 and V is TRBV7-2, with TRBD1 matching over 8 bases. V shed 5 bases, J shed 7 bases, and the junction held 9 bases outside the gene matches. The CDR3 extends over 14 amino acids. Germline V gene lookup returns CDR1 SGHTA and CDR2 FQGNSA. The whole variable domain, filled in from reference TRBV7-2 and TRBJ1-2, reads GAGVSQSPSNKVTEKGKDVELRCDPISGHTALYWYRQSLGQGLEFLIYFQGNSAPDKSGLPSDRFSAERTGGSVSTLTIQRTQQEDSAVYLCASSQTGGVSGYTFGSGTRLTVV.

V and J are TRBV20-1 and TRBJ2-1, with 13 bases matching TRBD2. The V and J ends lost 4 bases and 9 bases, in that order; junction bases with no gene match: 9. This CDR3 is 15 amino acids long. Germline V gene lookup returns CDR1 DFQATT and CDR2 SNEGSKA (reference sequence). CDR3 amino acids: CSAKGTSGARSEQFF. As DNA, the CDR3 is TGCAGTGCTAAAGGGACTAGCGGGGCCAGAAGTGAGCAGTTCTTC.

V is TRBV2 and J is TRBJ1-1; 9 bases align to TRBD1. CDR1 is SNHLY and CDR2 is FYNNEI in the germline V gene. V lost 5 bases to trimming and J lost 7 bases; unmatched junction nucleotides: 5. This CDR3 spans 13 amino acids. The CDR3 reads CASSRTGEIEAFF. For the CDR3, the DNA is TGTGCCAGCAGTCGGACAGGGGAAATTGAAGCTTTCTTT.

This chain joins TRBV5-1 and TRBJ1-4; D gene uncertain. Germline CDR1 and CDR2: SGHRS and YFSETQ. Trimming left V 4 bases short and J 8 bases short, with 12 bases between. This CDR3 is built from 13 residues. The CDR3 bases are TGCGCCAGCAGCGCAGACCCTACCGAAAAACTGTTTTTT. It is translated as CASSADPTEKLFF.

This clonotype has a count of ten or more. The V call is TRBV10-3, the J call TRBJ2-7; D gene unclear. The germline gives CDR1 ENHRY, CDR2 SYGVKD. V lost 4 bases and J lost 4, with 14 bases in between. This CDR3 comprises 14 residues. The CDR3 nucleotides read TGTGCCATCAGTGCCCGCCAGACCGAATACGAGCAGTACTTC. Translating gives CAISARQTEYEQYF.

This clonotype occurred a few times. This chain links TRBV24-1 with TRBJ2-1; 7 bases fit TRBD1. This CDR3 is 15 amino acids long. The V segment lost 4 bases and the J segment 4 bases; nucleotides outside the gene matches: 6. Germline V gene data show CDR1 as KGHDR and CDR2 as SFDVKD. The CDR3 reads CATSEQDRSYNEQFF. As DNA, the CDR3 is TGTGCCACCAGTGAACAGGACAGGAGTTACAATGAGCAGTTCTTC.

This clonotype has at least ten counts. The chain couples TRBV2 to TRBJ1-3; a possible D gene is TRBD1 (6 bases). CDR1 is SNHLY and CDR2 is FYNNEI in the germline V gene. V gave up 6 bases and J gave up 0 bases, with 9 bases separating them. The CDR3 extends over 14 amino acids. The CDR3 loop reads CASRGGASGNTIYF. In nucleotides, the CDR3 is TGTGCCAGCAGGGGGGGCGCCTCTGGAAACACCATATATTTT. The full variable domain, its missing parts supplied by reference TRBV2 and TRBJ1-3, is EPEVTQTPSHQVTQMGQEVILRCVPISNHLYFYWYRQILGQKVEFLVSFYNNEISEKSEIFDDQFSVERPDGSNFTLKIRSTKLEDSAMYFCASRGGASGNTIYFGEGSWLTVV.

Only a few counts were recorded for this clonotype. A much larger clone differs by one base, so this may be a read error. The CDR3 protein is CASSRGGSGANVLTF. For the CDR3, the DNA is TGTGCCAGCAGCCGGGGGGGGTCTGGGGCCAACGTCCTGACTTTC. The chain joins TRBV6-1 to TRBJ2-6; 8 bases fit TRBD2. Unmatched junction bases numbered 2, after V lost 6 bases and J lost 1 base. This CDR3 has 15 amino acids. CDR1 MNHNS and CDR2 SASEGT come from the germline V gene.

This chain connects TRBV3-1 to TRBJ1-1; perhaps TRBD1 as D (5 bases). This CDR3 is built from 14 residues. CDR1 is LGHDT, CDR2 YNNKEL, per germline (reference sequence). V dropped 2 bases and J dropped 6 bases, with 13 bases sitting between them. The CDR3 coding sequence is TGTGCCAGCAGCCAACCCCCAGGGATCCCTGAAGCTTTCTTT. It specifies CASSQPPGIPEAFF.

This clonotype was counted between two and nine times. The CDR3 DNA sequence: TGTGCCAGTACGGAGGGCACCGGGGAGCTGTTTTTT. It specifies CASTEGTGELFF. V and J are TRBV19 and TRBJ2-2, with a possible D match to TRBD2 (6 bases). The germline CDR1 and CDR2 sequences are LNHDA and SQIVND (reference sequence). The CDR3 has 12 amino acids. With 7 bases removed from V and 4 bases from J, the gap between germline ends came to 7 bases. The whole variable domain, filled in from reference TRBV19 and TRBJ2-2, reads DGGITQSPKYLFRKEGQNVTLSCEQNLNHDAMYWYRQDPGQGLRLIYYSQIVNDFQKGDIAEGYSVSREKKESFPLTVTSAQKNPTAFYLCASTEGTGELFFGEGSRLTVL.

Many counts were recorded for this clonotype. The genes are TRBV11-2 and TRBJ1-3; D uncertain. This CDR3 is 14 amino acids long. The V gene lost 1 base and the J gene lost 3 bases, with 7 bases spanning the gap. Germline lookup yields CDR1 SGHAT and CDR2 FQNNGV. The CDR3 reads CASSLGGFGNTIYF. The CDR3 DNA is TGTGCCAGCAGCTTAGGGGGATTTGGAAACACCATATATTTT.

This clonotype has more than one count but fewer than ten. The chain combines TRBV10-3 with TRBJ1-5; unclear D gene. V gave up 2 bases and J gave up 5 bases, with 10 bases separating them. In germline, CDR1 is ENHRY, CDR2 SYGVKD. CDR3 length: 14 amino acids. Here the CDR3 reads CAISEQLLDQPQHF. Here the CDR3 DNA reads TGTGCCATCAGTGAGCAACTCCTAGATCAGCCCCAGCATTTT.

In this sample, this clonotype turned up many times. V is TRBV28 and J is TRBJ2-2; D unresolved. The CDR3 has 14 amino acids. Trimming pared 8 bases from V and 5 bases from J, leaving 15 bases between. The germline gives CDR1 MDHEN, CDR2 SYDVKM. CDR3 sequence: CASLFGQPTGELFF. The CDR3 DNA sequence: TGTGCCAGCCTCTTCGGCCAGCCAACCGGGGAGCTGTTTTTT.

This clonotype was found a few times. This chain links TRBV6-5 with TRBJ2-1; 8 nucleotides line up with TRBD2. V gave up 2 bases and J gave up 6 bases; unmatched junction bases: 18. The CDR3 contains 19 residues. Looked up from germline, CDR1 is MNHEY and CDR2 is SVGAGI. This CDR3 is CASSYPQNQAGETSNEQFF. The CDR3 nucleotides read TGTGCCAGCAGTTACCCCCAAAATCAAGCGGGAGAAACCTCCAATGAGCAGTTCTTC.

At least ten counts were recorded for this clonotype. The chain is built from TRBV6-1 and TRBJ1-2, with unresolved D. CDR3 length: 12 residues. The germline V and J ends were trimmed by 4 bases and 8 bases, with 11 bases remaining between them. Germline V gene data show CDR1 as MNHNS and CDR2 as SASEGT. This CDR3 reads CASSAIGDGYTF. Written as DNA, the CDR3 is TGTGCCAGCAGTGCGATAGGTGACGGCTACACCTTC.

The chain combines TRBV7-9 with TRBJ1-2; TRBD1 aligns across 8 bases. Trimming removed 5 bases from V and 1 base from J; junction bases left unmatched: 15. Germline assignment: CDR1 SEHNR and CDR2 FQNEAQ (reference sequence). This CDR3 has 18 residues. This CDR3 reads CASSLAGTGSIYNYGYTF. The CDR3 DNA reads TGTGCCAGCAGCCTTGCCGGGACAGGATCTATCTATAACTATGGCTACACCTTC.

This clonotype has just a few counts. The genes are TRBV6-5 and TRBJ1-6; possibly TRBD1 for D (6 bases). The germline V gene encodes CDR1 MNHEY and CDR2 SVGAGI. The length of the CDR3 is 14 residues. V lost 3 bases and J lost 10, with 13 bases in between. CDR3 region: CASSYEGGRSPLHF. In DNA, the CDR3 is TGTGCCAGCAGTTATGAAGGGGGGAGGTCACCCCTCCACTTT.

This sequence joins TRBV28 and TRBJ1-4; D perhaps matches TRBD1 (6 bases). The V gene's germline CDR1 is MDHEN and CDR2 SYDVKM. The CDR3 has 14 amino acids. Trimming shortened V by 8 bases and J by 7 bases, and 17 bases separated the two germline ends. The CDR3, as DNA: TGTGCCAGCGCCACGGACAGTCGCGGTGAAAAACTGTTTTTT. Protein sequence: CASATDSRGEKLFF.

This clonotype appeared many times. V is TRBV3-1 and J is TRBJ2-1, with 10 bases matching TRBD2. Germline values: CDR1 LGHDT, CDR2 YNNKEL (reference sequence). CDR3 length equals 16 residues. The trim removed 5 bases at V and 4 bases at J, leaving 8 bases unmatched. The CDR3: CASSSYSGRWYNEQFF. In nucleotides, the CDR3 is TGTGCCAGCAGCTCATATAGCGGGAGGTGGTACAATGAGCAGTTCTTC.

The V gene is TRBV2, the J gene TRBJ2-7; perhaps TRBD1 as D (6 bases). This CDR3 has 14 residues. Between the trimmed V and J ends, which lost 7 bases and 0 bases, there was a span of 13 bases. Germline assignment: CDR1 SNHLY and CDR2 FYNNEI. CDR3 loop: CASKGVGYSYEQYF. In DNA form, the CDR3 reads TGTGCCAGCAAGGGGGTTGGGTACTCCTACGAGCAGTACTTC. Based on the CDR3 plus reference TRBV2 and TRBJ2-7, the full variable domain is EPEVTQTPSHQVTQMGQEVILRCVPISNHLYFYWYRQILGQKVEFLVSFYNNEISEKSEIFDDQFSVERPDGSNFTLKIRSTKLEDSAMYFCASKGVGYSYEQYFGPGTRLTVT.

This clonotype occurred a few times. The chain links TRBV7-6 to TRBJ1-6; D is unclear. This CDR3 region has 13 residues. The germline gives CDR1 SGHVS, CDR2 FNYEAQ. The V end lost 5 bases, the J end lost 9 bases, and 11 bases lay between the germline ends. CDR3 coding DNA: TGTGCCAGCAGCCCAGAGTCGGGTTCACCCCTCCACTTT. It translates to CASSPESGSPLHF.

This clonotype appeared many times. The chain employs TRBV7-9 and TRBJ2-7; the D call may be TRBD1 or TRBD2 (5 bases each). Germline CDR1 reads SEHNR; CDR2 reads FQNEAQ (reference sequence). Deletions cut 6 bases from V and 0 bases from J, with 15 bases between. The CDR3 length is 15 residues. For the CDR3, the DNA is TGTGCCAGCAGTTATAGCCGGGGCTCCTCCTACGAGCAGTACTTC. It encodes CASSYSRGSSYEQYF. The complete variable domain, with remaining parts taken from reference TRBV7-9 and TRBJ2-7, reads DTGVSQNPRHKITKRGQNVTFRCDPISEHNRLYWYRQTLGQGPEFLTYFQNEAQLEKSRLLSDRFSAERPKGSFSTLEIQRTEQGDSAMYLCASSYSRGSSYEQYFGPGTRLTVT.

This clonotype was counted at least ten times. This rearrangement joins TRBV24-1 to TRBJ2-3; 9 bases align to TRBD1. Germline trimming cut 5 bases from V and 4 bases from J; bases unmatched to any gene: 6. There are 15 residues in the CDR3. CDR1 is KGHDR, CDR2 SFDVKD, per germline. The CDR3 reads CATSGPGQGSDTQYF. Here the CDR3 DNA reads TGTGCCACCAGTGGGCCGGGACAGGGATCAGATACGCAGTATTTT.

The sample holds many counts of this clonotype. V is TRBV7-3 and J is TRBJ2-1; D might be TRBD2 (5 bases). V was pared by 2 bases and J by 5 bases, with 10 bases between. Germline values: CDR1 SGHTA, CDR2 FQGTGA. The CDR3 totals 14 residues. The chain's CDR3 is CASSLDGNNNEQFF. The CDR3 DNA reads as TGTGCCAGCAGCTTAGACGGGAATAACAATGAGCAGTTCTTC. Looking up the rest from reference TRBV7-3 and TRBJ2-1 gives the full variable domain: GAGVSQTPSNKVTEKGKYVELRCDPISGHTALYWYRQSLGQGPEFLIYFQGTGAADDSGLPNDRFFAVRPEGSVSTLKIQRTERGDSAVYLCASSLDGNNNEQFFGPGTRLTVL.

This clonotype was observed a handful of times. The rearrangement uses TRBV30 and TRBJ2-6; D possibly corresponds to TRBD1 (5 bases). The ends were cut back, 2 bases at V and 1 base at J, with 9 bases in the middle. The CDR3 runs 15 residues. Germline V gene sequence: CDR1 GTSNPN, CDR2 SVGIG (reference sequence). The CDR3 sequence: CAWSSYRSGANVLTF. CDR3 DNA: TGTGCCTGGAGTTCTTACAGGTCTGGGGCCAACGTCCTGACTTTC.